Listed below are T cell receptor beta chains from one sample, sequenced in a study of blood T cell repertoires in COVID-19. Clones were read by immunoSEQ multiplex PCR, and TCRdb kept only the in-frame ones, dropping some. The sample yields tens of thousands of clones, under 85% seen once. The specimen was peripheral blood. The receptors shown here come from a man in his sixties with acute or convalescent COVID-19. CDR3s include the opening cysteine and the closing phenylalanine or tryptophan. A D gene is named only where the DNA matches it firmly. Only part of the rows carry a size: once, few, many, or a class if the clone is expanded.

d_call | j_call | v_call | clone_size | cdr3_aa | cdr3_nt
- | TRBJ1-6 | TRBV5-1 | - | CASSLAGSGYSPLHF | TGCGCCAGCAGCCTGGCGGGGAGCGGGTATTCACCCCTCCACTTT
- | TRBJ1-2 | TRBV30 | - | CAWSGGSGYTF | TGTGCCTGGAGTGGAGGGTCTGGCTACACCTTC
- | TRBJ2-3 | TRBV7-2 | once | CASSVLDGADTQYF | TGTGCCAGCAGCGTTCTCGACGGGGCAGATACGCAGTATTTT
TRBD2 | TRBJ2-7 | TRBV13 | - | CASSLVAGEDYEQYF | TGTGCCAGCAGCTTAGTAGCGGGAGAAGACTACGAGCAGTACTTC
TRBD1 | TRBJ2-7 | TRBV6-5 | - | CASSSRTGPEQYF | TGTGCCAGCAGTTCAAGGACAGGGCCCGAGCAGTACTTC
TRBD2 | TRBJ2-6 | TRBV3-1/TRBV3-2 | - | CASSQRLAGWSSGANVLTF | TGTGCCAGCAGCCAGCGACTAGCGGGCTGGAGCTCTGGGGCCAACGTCCTGACTTTC
- | TRBJ1-1 | TRBV6-5 | - | CASNRQSNTEAFF | TGTGCCAGCAATCGACAGTCTAACACTGAAGCTTTCTTT
- | TRBJ1-5 | TRBV21-1 | - | CASSKSKGQTGGPQHF | TGTGCCAGCAGCAAAAGTAAAGGACAGACGGGGGGACCCCAGCATTTT
TRBD2 | TRBJ2-3 | TRBV6-5 | - | CASRQIAGGTDTQYF | TGTGCCAGCAGACAGATAGCGGGGGGTACAGATACGCAGTATTTT
- | TRBJ2-2 | TRBV7-9 | - | CASSLLASNTGELFF | TGTGCCAGCAGCTTACTAGCTTCGAACACCGGGGAGCTGTTTTTT
TRBD2 | TRBJ2-5 | TRBV3-1/TRBV3-2 | - | CASSQGLAGRETQYF | TGTGCCAGCAGCCAAGGGCTAGCGGGGCGAGAGACCCAGTACTTC
- | TRBJ2-7 | TRBV7-8 | - | CASSLDSTVEQYF | TGTGCCAGCAGCTTAGACTCAACAGTCGAGCAGTACTTC
TRBD1 | TRBJ1-4 | TRBV19 | - | CASSTGQPSLNEKLFF | TGTGCCAGTAGTACGGGACAGCCTAGCTTAAATGAAAAACTGTTTTTT
- | TRBJ2-1 | TRBV5-1 | - | CASSLGQIYNEQFF | TGCGCCAGCAGCTTGGGTCAGATTTACAATGAGCAGTTCTTC
- | TRBJ2-2 | TRBV19 | - | CASSPLGGAGGELFF | TGTGCCAGTAGTCCCTTAGGAGGGGCCGGCGGGGAGCTGTTTTTT
- | TRBJ1-1 | TRBV19 | - | CASSMGGANTEAFF | TGTGCCAGTAGTATGGGGGGAGCGAACACTGAAGCTTTCTTT
TRBD1 | TRBJ1-5 | TRBV19 | - | CASIGTGGGYGNQPQHF | TGTGCCAGTATCGGGACAGGGGGCGGTTATGGCAATCAGCCCCAGCATTTT
- | TRBJ2-3 | TRBV18 | - | CASSPRGGGTDTQYF | TGTGCCAGCTCACCACGAGGCGGGGGCACAGATACGCAGTATTTT
- | TRBJ2-7 | TRBV24-1 | - | CATSDSNLNEQYF | TGTGCCACCAGTGATTCTAATCTCAACGAGCAGTACTTC
- | TRBJ2-1 | TRBV7-9 | - | CASSLVASLHYNEQFF | TGTGCCAGCAGCTTAGTAGCTAGCCTCCACTACAATGAGCAGTTCTTC
- | TRBJ2-7 | TRBV6-5 | once | CASSFSAQGGSYEQYF | TGTGCCAGCAGTTTTTCAGCCCAGGGCGGCTCCTACGAGCAGTACTTC
- | TRBJ2-6 | TRBV5-4 | few | CASSLKATSGANVLTF | TGTGCCAGCAGCTTGAAGGCGACATCTGGGGCCAACGTCCTGACTTTC
TRBD1 | TRBJ1-3 | TRBV7-2 | - | CASSHGQGGNTIYF | TGTGCCAGCAGCCACGGACAGGGAGGAAACACCATATATTTT
- | TRBJ2-2 | TRBV29-1 | - | CSVEGRSGELFF | TGCAGCGTGGAGGGCCGGTCCGGGGAGCTGTTTTTT
- | TRBJ1-3 | TRBV14 | - | CASSQDLGQGRRSGNTIYF | TGTGCCAGCAGCCAAGACCTGGGCCAGGGCCGCCGCTCTGGAAACACCATATATTTT
- | TRBJ1-2 | TRBV6-5 | - | CASSPDRFGYGYTF | TGTGCCAGCAGCCCCGACAGGTTTGGGTATGGCTACACCTTC
- | TRBJ1-1 | TRBV6-2/TRBV6-3 | - | CASSNIRWSGKEAFF | TGTGCCAGCAGTAACATTCGATGGTCAGGGAAAGAAGCTTTCTTT
- | TRBJ2-5 | TRBV29-1 | - | CSVVKGAETQYF | TGCAGCGTGGTTAAAGGGGCAGAGACCCAGTACTTC
TRBD1 | TRBJ1-2 | TRBV5-4 | - | CASSTPGQGTGGHGYTF | TGTGCCAGCAGCACGCCGGGACAGGGGACGGGGGGACATGGCTACACCTTC
- | TRBJ2-3 | TRBV2 | - | CASRRLAPDTDTQYF | TGTGCCAGCAGGAGACTCGCGCCTGACACAGATACGCAGTATTTT
- | TRBJ2-1 | TRBV6-6 | - | CASSYWTVTNEQFF | TGTGCCAGCAGTTACTGGACAGTTACCAATGAGCAGTTCTTC
TRBD2 | TRBJ2-1 | TRBV6-6 | - | CASSYPRGQAGGEQFF | TGTGCCAGCAGTTATCCCCGGGGTCAAGCGGGGGGTGAGCAGTTCTTC
TRBD2 | TRBJ2-2 | TRBV6-1 | - | CASSNLAGSTGELFF | TGTGCCAGCAGTAATCTAGCGGGGAGTACCGGGGAGCTGTTTTTT
TRBD1 | TRBJ1-1 | TRBV6-5 | - | CASRLRQGTEAFF | TGTGCCAGCAGACTCAGACAGGGCACTGAAGCTTTCTTT
TRBD1 | TRBJ1-2 | TRBV9 | - | CASSTHQGDGYTF | TGTGCCAGCAGCACGCACCAGGGGGATGGCTACACCTTC
TRBD1 | TRBJ2-1 | TRBV7-9 | - | CASSSDRDNEQFF | TGTGCCAGCAGCTCTGACAGGGACAATGAGCAGTTCTTC
TRBD1 | TRBJ1-2 | TRBV2 | - | CASRDRGYGYTF | TGTGCCAGCCGGGACAGGGGCTATGGCTACACCTTC
- | TRBJ2-7 | TRBV5-1 | - | CASSLGAYEQYF | TGCGCCAGCAGCTTGGGAGCTTACGAGCAGTACTTC
- | TRBJ2-7 | TRBV12-5 | - | CASGLELNEQYF | TGTGCTAGTGGTTTGGAACTGAACGAGCAGTACTTC